Described below is a single T cell receptor beta chain sequence and its context. Its specificity is unknown. Single viable CD3+CD4+CD8-CD45RO+ cells were sorted as the memory CD4+ T cells. The CDR3 has 16 residues. Deletions cut 0 bases from V and 0 bases from J, with 10 bases between. From germline, CDR1 is SGHNT and CDR2 YYREEE (reference sequence). These data belong to a study of memory CD4+ T cells and cytomegalovirus serostatus. Produced via immunoSEQ multiplex PCR; TCRdb's table is partial and in-frame only. The sample lists roughly 53,000 clones; around 80% were seen once. Study outcomes and limitations: CMV serostatus prediction reached median AUC roughly 0.95, or 0.91 with US-trained model.

This sequence joins TRBV5-4 and TRBJ2-1; weak D call: TRBD1 (6 bases). The sample comprised memory CD4+ T cells from blood. The clonotype was recovered from an adult in good health and CMV-seronegative. CDR3: CASSLGGLASYNEQFF. CDR3 coding DNA: TGTGCCAGCAGCTTGGGGGGGCTGGCCTCCTACAATGAGCAGTTCTTC. The full variable domain, its missing parts supplied by reference TRBV5-4 and TRBJ2-1, is ETGVTQSPTHLIKTRGQQVTLRCSSQSGHNTVSWYQQALGQGPQFIFQYYREEENGRGNFPPRFSGLQFPNYSSELNVNALELDDSALYLCASSLGGLASYNEQFFGPGTRLTVL.